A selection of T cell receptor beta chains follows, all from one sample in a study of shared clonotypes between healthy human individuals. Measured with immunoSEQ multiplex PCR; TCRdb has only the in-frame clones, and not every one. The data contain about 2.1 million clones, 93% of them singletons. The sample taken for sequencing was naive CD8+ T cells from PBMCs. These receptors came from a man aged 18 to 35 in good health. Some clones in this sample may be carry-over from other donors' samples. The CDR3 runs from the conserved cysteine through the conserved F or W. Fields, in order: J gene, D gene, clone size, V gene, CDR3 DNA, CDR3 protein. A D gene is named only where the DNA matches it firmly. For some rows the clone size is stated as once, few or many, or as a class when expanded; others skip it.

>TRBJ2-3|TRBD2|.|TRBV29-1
TGCAGCGTTGATTCTAGCGGGCCCACAGATACGCAGTATTTT
CSVDSSGPTDTQYF
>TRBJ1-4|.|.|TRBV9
TGTGCCAGCAGCGTAGGGGGAGATAGGGAAAAACTGTTTTTT
CASSVGGDREKLFF
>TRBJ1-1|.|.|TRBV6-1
TGTGCCAGCAGTGGGGGGGGGTTTGAAGCTTTCTTT
CASSGGGFEAFF
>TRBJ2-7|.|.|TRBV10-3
TGTGCCATCAGTGTAGCGGAACCCCTCTACGAGCAGTACTTC
CAISVAEPLYEQYF
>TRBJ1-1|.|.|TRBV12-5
TGTGCTAGTGGTTTGGGACGGGGGGTCACTGAAGCTTTCTTT
CASGLGRGVTEAFF
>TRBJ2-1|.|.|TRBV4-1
TGCGCCAGCAGCCAAGATCGGGGATTTGGGGCAGGGGCCGGACCCAATGAGCAGTTCTTC
CASSQDRGFGAGAGPNEQFF
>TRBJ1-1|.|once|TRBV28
TGTGCCAGCAGTTCCGAGGGGAGCGGGTACAGTGAAGCTTTCTTT
CASSSEGSGYSEAFF
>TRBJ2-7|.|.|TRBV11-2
TGTGCCAGCAGCTTAGGGTCTCGGGAACACGAGCAGTACTTC
CASSLGSREHEQYF
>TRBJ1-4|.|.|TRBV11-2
TGTGCCAGCAGCTTAGAGATCCGGGTTACTAATGAAAAACTGTTTTTT
CASSLEIRVTNEKLFF
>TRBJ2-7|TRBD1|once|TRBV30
TGTGCCTGGAGTGTAGGGACAGGGGGTTACGAGCAGTACTTC
CAWSVGTGGYEQYF
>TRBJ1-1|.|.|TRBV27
TGTGCCAGCAATCCGAGGGGCCTTGGTGAAGCTTTCTTT
CASNPRGLGEAFF
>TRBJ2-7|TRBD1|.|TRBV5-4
TGTGCCAGCAGCAGGGGACAGGGTGGGTACGAGCAGTACTTC
CASSRGQGGYEQYF
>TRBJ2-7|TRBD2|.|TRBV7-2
TGTGCCAGCAGCTTGTTAGCGGGCTACGAGCAGTACTTC
CASSLLAGYEQYF
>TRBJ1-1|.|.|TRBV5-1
TGCGCCAGCAGCTTAGTGGGCGCGACGTATAACACTGAAGCTTTCTTT
CASSLVGATYNTEAFF
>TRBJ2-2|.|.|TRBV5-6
TGTGCCAGCAGCTACACTGTAACGGAGCTGTTTTTT
CASSYTVTELFF
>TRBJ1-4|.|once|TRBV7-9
TGTGCCAGCAGCATCTCCCAGTTGGAAGACAGCTTGGGGGAAAAACTGTTTTTT
CASSISQLEDSLGEKLFF
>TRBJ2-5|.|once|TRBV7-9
TGTGCCAGCAGCCCCCGGGACCACGAGACCCAGTACTTC
CASSPRDHETQYF
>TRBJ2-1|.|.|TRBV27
TGTGCCAGCAAACCACGGACCAGTCTCGGTGAGCAGTTCTTC
CASKPRTSLGEQFF
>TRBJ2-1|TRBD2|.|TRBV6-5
TGTGCCAGCAGGCCTGGGCGGGAGGGCTGGAATGAGCAGTTCTTC
CASRPGREGWNEQFF
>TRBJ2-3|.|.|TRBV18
TGTGCCAGCTCCCTCACACCCGTTAGCACAGATACGCAGTATTTT
CASSLTPVSTDTQYF
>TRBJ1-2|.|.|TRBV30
TGTGCCTGGAGTGGCGTTAACTATGGCTACACCTTC
CAWSGVNYGYTF
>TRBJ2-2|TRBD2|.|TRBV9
TGTGCCAGCAGCGTAGCCCTAGCGGGAGGGAACGCGAACACCGGGGAGCTGTTTTTT
CASSVALAGGNANTGELFF
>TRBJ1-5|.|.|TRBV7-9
TGTGCCAGCAGCTTGGGGAAAAATCAGCCCCAGCATTTT
CASSLGKNQPQHF
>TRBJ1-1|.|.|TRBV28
TGTGCCAGCAGTTTAGGTTCCGAGAACACTGAAGCTTTCTTT
CASSLGSENTEAFF